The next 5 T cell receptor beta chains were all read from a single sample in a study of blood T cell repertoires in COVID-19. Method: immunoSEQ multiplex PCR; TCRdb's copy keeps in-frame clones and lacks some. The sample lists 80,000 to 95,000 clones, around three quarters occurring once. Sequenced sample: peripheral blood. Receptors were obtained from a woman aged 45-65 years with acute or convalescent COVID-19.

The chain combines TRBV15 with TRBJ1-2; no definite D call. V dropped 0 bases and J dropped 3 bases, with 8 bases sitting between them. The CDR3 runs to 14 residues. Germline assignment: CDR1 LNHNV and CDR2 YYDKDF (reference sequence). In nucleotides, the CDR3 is TGTGCCACCAGCAGAGATCGGGGATACTATGGCTACACCTTC. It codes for CATSRDRGYYGYTF.

The CDR3 protein is CASSVTPTSGNEQFF. The CDR3 nucleotides are TGTGCCAGCAGCGTAACCCCGACTTCGGGGAATGAGCAGTTCTTC. The chain is built from TRBV9 and TRBJ2-1; tentative D call: TRBD2 (5 bases). CDR1 and CDR2 from the germline V gene are SGDLS and YYNGEE. The germline V and J ends were trimmed by 1 base and 7 bases, with 15 bases remaining between them. This CDR3 comprises 15 residues.

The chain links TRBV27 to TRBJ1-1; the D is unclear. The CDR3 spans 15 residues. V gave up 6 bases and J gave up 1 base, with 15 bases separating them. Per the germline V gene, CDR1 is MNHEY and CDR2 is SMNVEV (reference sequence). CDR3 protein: CASSLSSRQNTEAFF. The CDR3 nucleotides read TGTGCCAGCAGCCTTTCCTCGCGGCAGAACACTGAAGCTTTCTTT.

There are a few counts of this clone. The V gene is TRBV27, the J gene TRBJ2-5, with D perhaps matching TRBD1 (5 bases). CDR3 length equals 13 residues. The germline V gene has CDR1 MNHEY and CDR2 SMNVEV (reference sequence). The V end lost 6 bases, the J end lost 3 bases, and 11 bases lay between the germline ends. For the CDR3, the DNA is TGTGCCAGCAGCGTAATCAGGGAAGAGACCCAGTACTTC. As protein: CASSVIREETQYF.

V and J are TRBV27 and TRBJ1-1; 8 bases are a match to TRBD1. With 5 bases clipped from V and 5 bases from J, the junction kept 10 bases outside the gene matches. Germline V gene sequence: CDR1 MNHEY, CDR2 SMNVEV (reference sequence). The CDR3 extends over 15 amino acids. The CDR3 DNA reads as TGTGCCAGCAGTAGCTACAGGGGGATAGAGACTGAAGCTTTCTTT. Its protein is CASSSYRGIETEAFF.